These 19 T cell receptor beta chains share one sample of origin, sequenced in a study of shared clonotypes between healthy human individuals. The protocol was immunoSEQ multiplex PCR, while the TCRdb copy is restricted to in-frame clones and leaves out a portion. The table has approximately 320,000 clones, approximately 74% seen once. Sample: memory CD4+ T cells sorted from blood. Subset meaning: CD45RA-negative fraction. The receptors were sampled from a man between 25 and 39 years old in good health.

This clone appeared a few times. The rearrangement links TRBV5-1 to TRBJ1-2, with D hard to call. V lost 0 bases, J lost 4 bases, and 10 bases lay in between. The CDR3 runs to 14 residues. Germline V gives CDR1 SGHRS, CDR2 YFSETQ. CDR3 nucleotides: TGCGCCAGCAGCTTGGATTCGAACTCCTATGGCTACACCTTC. This codes for CASSLDSNSYGYTF.

V and J are TRBV6-1 and TRBJ2-1, with a tentative D call TRBD1 (5 bases). The V gene's germline CDR1 is MNHNS and CDR2 SASEGT. The V gene lost 1 base and the J gene lost 1 base, with 8 bases spanning the gap. This CDR3 contains 15 residues. This CDR3 is CASSEGAGSYNEQFF. The CDR3 DNA reads TGTGCCAGCAGTGAAGGGGCAGGGTCCTACAATGAGCAGTTCTTC.

This clone is a singleton in its sample. This chain links TRBV5-1 with TRBJ1-5; 7 bases line up with TRBD1. Germline V gene data show CDR1 as SGHRS and CDR2 as YFSETQ. This CDR3 is 15 amino acids long. V shed 5 bases, J shed 0 bases, and the junction held 5 bases outside the gene matches. The CDR3 sequence is CASRPTGSSNQPQHF. The CDR3 DNA sequence: TGCGCCAGCAGACCGACAGGGTCTAGCAATCAGCCCCAGCATTTT.

This CDR3 reads CASSGSYTDTQYF. The DNA of the CDR3 is TGTGCCAGCAGCGGATCCTACACAGATACGCAGTATTTT. V gene TRBV7-9 combines with J gene TRBJ2-3; D gene unclear. The CDR3 is 13 amino acids. The germline V and J ends were trimmed by 5 bases and 2 bases, with 8 bases remaining between them. The germline V gene has CDR1 SEHNR and CDR2 FQNEAQ (reference sequence). The variable domain in full, with the rest retrieved from reference TRBV7-9 and TRBJ2-3, is DTGVSQNPRHKITKRGQNVTFRCDPISEHNRLYWYRQTLGQGPEFLTYFQNEAQLEKSRLLSDRFSAERPKGSFSTLEIQRTEQGDSAMYLCASSGSYTDTQYFGPGTRLTVL.

The gene calls are TRBV27 and TRBJ1-5; 12 bases line up with TRBD1. The CDR3 covers 15 residues. Germline V gives CDR1 MNHEY, CDR2 SMNVEV (reference sequence). V shed 4 bases, J shed 6 bases, and the junction held 4 bases outside the gene matches. This CDR3 is CASSSRDRGLQPQHF. The CDR3 DNA follows: TGTGCCAGCAGTTCGCGGGACAGGGGGCTTCAGCCCCAGCATTTT.

The sample holds one count of this clone. V and J are TRBV30 and TRBJ1-3; D is undetermined. Germline V gene sequence: CDR1 GTSNPN, CDR2 SVGIG (reference sequence). This CDR3 spans 13 amino acids. V shed 4 bases and J shed 0 bases, with 7 bases lying between them. CDR3 protein: CAWTLISGNTIYF. The CDR3 DNA reads TGTGCCTGGACCCTAATCTCTGGAAACACCATATATTTT.

The chain joins TRBV7-9 to TRBJ2-1, with 10 bases identical to TRBD2. The germline V gene encodes CDR1 SEHNR and CDR2 FQNEAQ (reference sequence). After removal of 5 bases from V and 9 bases from J, the junction contained 13 bases not matched to a gene. The CDR3 runs 16 residues. CDR3 sequence reads: CASSRPAGGPDREQFF. In DNA, the CDR3 is TGTGCCAGCAGCAGACCAGCGGGAGGGCCTGATCGTGAGCAGTTCTTC.

The chain combines TRBV7-2 with TRBJ2-1; 8 bases line up with TRBD2. There are 15 residues in the CDR3. The V gene's germline CDR1 is SGHTA and CDR2 FQGNSA. The trim removed 5 bases at V and 6 bases at J, leaving 9 bases unmatched. In DNA form, the CDR3 reads TGTGCCAGCAGCCCCCGCCCAGCGGGAGTCAATGAGCAGTTCTTC. It codes for CASSPRPAGVNEQFF.

Regarding this clone: The junction and the germline gene differ at one end; a read error may be behind it. Within the sample, other DNA sequences also encode this same CDR3. V and J are TRBV5-4 and TRBJ2-3; D possibly corresponds to TRBD2 (6 bases). Per germline, CDR1 SGHNT and CDR2 YYREEE (reference sequence). The CDR3 loop spans 14 amino acids. CDR3 residues: CASSLDTSTDTQYF. DNA for the CDR3: TGTGCCAGCAGCTTGGACACTAGCACGGATACGCAGTATTTT.

There are a few counts of this clone. The V and J genes are TRBV5-1 and TRBJ2-1; tentatively, D is TRBD1 or TRBD2 (5 bases each). The ends were cut back, 1 base at V and 9 bases at J, with 11 bases in the middle. Germline V gene data show CDR1 as SGHRS and CDR2 as YFSETQ. The CDR3 is made up of 13 amino acids. CDR3 in DNA: TGCGCCAGCAGCTTGAACCAGAGGGGTGAGCAGTTCTTC. The encoded protein is CASSLNQRGEQFF.

At least ten counts were recorded for this clone. The sample carries other DNA sequences with the same CDR3. The chain joins TRBV11-2 to TRBJ2-3, with a tentative D call TRBD2 (6 bases). Per germline, CDR1 SGHAT and CDR2 FQNNGV. The CDR3 length is 15 residues. V shed 0 bases and J shed 0 bases, with 7 bases lying between them. The CDR3 sequence is CASSLEGGSTDTQYF. Written as DNA, the CDR3 is TGTGCCAGCAGCTTAGAAGGAGGGAGCACAGATACGCAGTATTTT. The full variable domain, completed using reference TRBV11-2 and TRBJ2-3, is EAGVAQSPRYKIIEKRQSVAFWCNPISGHATLYWYQQILGQGPKLLIQFQNNGVVDDSQLPKDRFSAERLKGVDSTLKIQPAKLEDSAVYLCASSLEGGSTDTQYFGPGTRLTVL.

Comment on this clone: Other nucleotide sequences from this sample produce the same CDR3. This chain connects TRBV19 to TRBJ2-3; TRBD2 agrees at 11 bases. Germline V gene lookup returns CDR1 LNHDA and CDR2 SQIVND (reference sequence). The CDR3 consists of 15 residues. Unmatched junction bases numbered 1, after V lost 2 bases and J lost 3 bases. The CDR3 loop is CASSILAGGTDTQYF. The CDR3 nucleotides are TGTGCCAGTAGTATACTAGCGGGAGGTACAGATACGCAGTATTTT. Complete variable domain (other parts from reference TRBV19 and TRBJ2-3): DGGITQSPKYLFRKEGQNVTLSCEQNLNHDAMYWYRQDPGQGLRLIYYSQIVNDFQKGDIAEGYSVSREKKESFPLTVTSAQKNPTAFYLCASSILAGGTDTQYFGPGTRLTVL.

This clone has just one count. J is TRBJ2-2 and V is TRBV28; D is ambiguous. Germline V CDR1 and CDR2: MDHEN, SYDVKM. V lost 5 bases, J lost 6 bases, and 16 bases lay in between. The CDR3 is made up of 15 amino acids. This chain's CDR3 is CASSLNPSNAGELFF. As DNA, the CDR3 is TGTGCCAGCAGTCTAAACCCCTCGAATGCCGGGGAGCTGTTTTTT. The full variable domain, with the rest looked up from reference TRBV28 and TRBJ2-2, is DVKVTQSSRYLVKRTGEKVFLECVQDMDHENMFWYRQDPGLGLRLIYFSYDVKMKEKGDIPEGYSVSREKKERFSLILESASTNQTSMYLCASSLNPSNAGELFFGEGSRLTVL.

This chain joins TRBV7-3 and TRBJ2-5, with D hard to call. This CDR3 has 13 residues. Germline loops: CDR1 SGHTA, CDR2 FQGTGA. Between the trimmed V and J ends, which lost 2 bases and 3 bases, there was a span of 7 bases. CDR3 sequence reads: CASSLLSEETQYF. In DNA, the CDR3 is TGTGCCAGCAGCTTACTCAGTGAAGAGACCCAGTACTTC.

For this clone: Other nucleotide sequences in the sample specify the same CDR3. The chain combines TRBV5-1 with TRBJ2-5; D may be TRBD2 (5 bases). Germline V gene sequence: CDR1 SGHRS, CDR2 YFSETQ. The CDR3 extends over 14 amino acids. V dropped 0 bases and J dropped 1 base, with 7 bases sitting between them. The CDR3 nucleotides are TGCGCCAGCAGCTTGGTTGGGAGCCAAGAGACCCAGTACTTC. Translating gives CASSLVGSQETQYF.

Of note for this clone: This may stem from a read error, because a much larger clone lies one nucleotide away. The chain's CDR3 is CASSLGPDTQYF. The CDR3 DNA reads TGTGCCAGCAGCTTAGGGCCGGATACGCAGTATTTT. This chain connects TRBV7-8 to TRBJ2-3, with no clear D. CDR1 SGHVS and CDR2 FQNEAQ come from the germline V gene. The CDR3 spans 12 residues. V gave up 1 base and J gave up 6 bases, with 5 bases separating them.

The sample holds a few counts of this clone. The chain employs TRBV11-2 and TRBJ2-1; D might be TRBD2 (5 bases). The CDR3 sequence is 14 residues long. Trimming stripped 6 bases from V and 1 base from J, with 10 bases between. The germline gives CDR1 SGHAT, CDR2 FQNNGV. The CDR3, as DNA: TGTGCCAGCAGTTTTGGACTGTCCTACAATGAGCAGTTCTTC. Encoded protein: CASSFGLSYNEQFF.

Of note for this clone: The junction and the germline gene differ at one end; a read error may be behind it. CDR3 sequence: CASSLGLADYTDTQYF. CDR3 in DNA: TGCGCCAGCAGTTTGGGACTAGCGGATTACACAGATACGCAGTATTTT. The chain uses TRBV5-1 and TRBJ2-3; TRBD2 matches at 11 bases. This CDR3 region has 16 residues. CDR1 SGHRS and CDR2 YFSETQ come from the germline V gene.

The V call is TRBV6-6, the J call TRBJ1-2; tentatively, D is TRBD1 (6 bases). Germline V gene data show CDR1 as MNHNY and CDR2 as SVGAGI (reference sequence). The V gene lost 0 bases and the J gene lost 1 base, with 9 bases spanning the gap. The CDR3 loop spans 15 amino acids. DNA of the CDR3: TGTGCCAGCAGTTACTCGGACAGCCTTAACTATGGCTACACCTTC. Protein sequence: CASSYSDSLNYGYTF.